This T cell receptor beta chain was documented in a study of OX40 agonist ivuxolimab in advanced cancers. This table comes from immunoSEQ multiplex PCR, and its TCRdb copy is limited to in-frame clones, with some not included. The sample comprises about 66,000 clones, roughly 77% of which are singletons, and 5% rests with the top ten. Trimming cost V 6 bases and J 4 bases; bases outside gene matches: 10. Germline CDR1 is SGHNT and CDR2 is YENEEA. This CDR3 spans 15 amino acids. The V gene is TRBV11-3, the J gene TRBJ1-1; 8 bases agree with TRBD1. This clonotype was sampled from an adult with an advanced solid tumor such as melanoma, head and neck, liver or kidney cancer. The sample was CD4+ or CD8+ T cells sorted from blood, taken in a trial of the OX40 agonist ivuxolimab. The CDR3 nucleotides are TGTGCCAGCAGTTCTTCAGGGGGCGCCGGCACTGAAGCTTTCTTT. Translating gives CASSSSGGAGTEAFF. The complete variable domain, with remaining parts taken from reference TRBV11-3 and TRBJ1-1, reads EAGVVQSPRYKIIEKKQPVAFWCNPISGHNTLYWYLQNLGQGPELLIRYENEEAVDDSQLPKDRFSAERLKGVDSTLKIQPAELGDSAVYLCASSSSGGAGTEAFFGQGTRLTVV.